One T cell receptor (beta chain) is described in this entry. V was trimmed by 4 bases and J by 0 bases, leaving 7 bases between them. This CDR3 comprises 14 residues. The germline CDR1 and CDR2 sequences are MNHEY and SMNVEV (reference sequence). The data stem from a study of technical replicates of blood from several donors. Only in-frame clones appear in the TCRdb table, and some are missing; sequencing was by immunoSEQ multiplex PCR. This sample has nearly 70,000 clones, with 92% found just once. The V gene is TRBV27, the J gene TRBJ1-3; no definite D call. The clonotype was recovered from a human donor in good health. The sample taken for sequencing was T cells isolated from PBMCs. In nucleotides, the CDR3 is TGTGCCAGCAGTTGGACTAGCTCTGGAAACACCATATATTTT. Protein product: CASSWTSSGNTIYF.